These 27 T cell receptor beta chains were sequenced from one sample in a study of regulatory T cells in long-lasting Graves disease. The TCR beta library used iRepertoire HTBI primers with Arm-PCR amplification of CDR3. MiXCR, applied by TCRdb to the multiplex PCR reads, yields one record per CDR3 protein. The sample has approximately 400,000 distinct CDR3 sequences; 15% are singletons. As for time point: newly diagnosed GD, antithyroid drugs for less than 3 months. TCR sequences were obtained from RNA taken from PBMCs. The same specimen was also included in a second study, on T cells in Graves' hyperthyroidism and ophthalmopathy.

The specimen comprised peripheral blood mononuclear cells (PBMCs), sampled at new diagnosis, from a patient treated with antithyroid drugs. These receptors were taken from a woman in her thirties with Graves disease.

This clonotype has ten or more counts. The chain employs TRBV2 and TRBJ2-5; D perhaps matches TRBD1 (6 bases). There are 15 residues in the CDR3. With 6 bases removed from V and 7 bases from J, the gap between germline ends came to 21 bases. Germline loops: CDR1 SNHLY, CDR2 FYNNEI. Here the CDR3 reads CASSSNEGVPGTQYF. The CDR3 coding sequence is TGTGCCAGCAGCTCGAACGAGGGGGTCCCGGGGACCCAGTACTTC.

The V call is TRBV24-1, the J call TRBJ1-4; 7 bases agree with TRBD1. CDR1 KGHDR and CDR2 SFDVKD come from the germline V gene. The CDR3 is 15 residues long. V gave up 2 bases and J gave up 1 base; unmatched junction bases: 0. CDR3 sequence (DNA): TGTGCCACCAGTGATTCAGGGGGAACTAATGAAAAACTGTTTTTT. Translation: CATSDSGGTNEKLFF.

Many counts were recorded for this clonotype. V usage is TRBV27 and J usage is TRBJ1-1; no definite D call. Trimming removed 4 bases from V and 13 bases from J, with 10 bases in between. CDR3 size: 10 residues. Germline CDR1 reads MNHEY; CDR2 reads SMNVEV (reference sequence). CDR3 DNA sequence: TGTGCCAGCAGTTCCCCAATTTATTTCTTT. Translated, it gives CASSSPIYFF.

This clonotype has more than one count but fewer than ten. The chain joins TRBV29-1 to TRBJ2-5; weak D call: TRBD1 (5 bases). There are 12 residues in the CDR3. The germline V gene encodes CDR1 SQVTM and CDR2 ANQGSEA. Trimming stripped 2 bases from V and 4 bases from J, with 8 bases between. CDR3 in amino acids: CSVEQGSETQYF. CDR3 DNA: TGCAGCGTTGAACAGGGATCAGAGACCCAGTACTTC.

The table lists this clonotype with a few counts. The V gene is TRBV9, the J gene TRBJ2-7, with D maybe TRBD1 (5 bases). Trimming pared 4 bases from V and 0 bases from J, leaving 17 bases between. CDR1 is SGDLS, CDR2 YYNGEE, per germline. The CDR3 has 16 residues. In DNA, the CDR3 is TGTGCCAGCAGCCCTAGTCAGGGTCCAAGCTCCTACGAGCAGTACTTC. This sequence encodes CASSPSQGPSSYEQYF.

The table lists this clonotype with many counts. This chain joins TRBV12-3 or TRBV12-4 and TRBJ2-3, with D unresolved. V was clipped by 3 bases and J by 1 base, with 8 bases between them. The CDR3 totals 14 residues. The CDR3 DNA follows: TGTGCCAGCAGTTTGAACTCCCGCACAGATACGCAGTATTTT. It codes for CASSLNSRTDTQYF.

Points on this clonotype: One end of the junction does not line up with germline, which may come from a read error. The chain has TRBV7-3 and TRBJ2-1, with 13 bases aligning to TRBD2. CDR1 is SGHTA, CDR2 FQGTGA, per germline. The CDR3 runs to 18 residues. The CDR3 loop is CASSQAGLAGQGKSEQFF. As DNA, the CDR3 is TGCGCCAGCAGCCAAGCGGGACTAGCGGGACAAGGGAAGAGTGAGCAGTTCTTC.

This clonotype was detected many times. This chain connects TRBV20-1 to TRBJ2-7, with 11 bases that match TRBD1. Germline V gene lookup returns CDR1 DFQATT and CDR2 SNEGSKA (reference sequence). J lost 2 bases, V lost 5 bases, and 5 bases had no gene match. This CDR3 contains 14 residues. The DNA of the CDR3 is TGCAGTGCTGGGGGACAGGGGGTACCCTACGAGCAGTACTTC. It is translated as CSAGGQGVPYEQYF.

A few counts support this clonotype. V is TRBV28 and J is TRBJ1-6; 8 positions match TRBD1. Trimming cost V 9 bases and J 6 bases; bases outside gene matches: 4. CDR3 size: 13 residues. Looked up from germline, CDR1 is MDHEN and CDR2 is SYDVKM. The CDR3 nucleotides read TGTGCCAGTCAGGGGGCTGTTAATTCACCCCTCCACTTT. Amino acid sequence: CASQGAVNSPLHF.

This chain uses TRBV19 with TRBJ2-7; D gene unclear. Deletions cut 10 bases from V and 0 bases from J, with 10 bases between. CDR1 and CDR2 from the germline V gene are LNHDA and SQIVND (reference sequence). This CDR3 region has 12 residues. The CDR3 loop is CATSTSSYEQYF. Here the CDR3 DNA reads TGTGCCACCTCGACCAGCTCCTACGAGCAGTACTTC. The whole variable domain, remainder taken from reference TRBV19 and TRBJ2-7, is DGGITQSPKYLFRKEGQNVTLSCEQNLNHDAMYWYRQDPGQGLRLIYYSQIVNDFQKGDIAEGYSVSREKKESFPLTVTSAQKNPTAFYLCATSTSSYEQYFGPGTRLTVT.

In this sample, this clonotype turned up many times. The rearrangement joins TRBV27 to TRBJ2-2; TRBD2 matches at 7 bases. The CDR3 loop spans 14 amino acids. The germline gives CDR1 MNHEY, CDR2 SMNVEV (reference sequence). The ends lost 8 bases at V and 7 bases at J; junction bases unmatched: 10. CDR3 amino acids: CASSRRETIGELFF. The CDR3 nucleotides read TGTGCCAGCTCTCGGCGGGAGACGATCGGGGAGCTGTTTTTT.

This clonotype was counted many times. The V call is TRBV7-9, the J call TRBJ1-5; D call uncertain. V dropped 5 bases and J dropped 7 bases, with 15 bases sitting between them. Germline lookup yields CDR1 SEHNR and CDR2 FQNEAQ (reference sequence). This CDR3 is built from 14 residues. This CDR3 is CASSPVLPGQPQHF. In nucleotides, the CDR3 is TGTGCCAGCAGCCCAGTCCTACCCGGCCAGCCCCAGCATTTT.

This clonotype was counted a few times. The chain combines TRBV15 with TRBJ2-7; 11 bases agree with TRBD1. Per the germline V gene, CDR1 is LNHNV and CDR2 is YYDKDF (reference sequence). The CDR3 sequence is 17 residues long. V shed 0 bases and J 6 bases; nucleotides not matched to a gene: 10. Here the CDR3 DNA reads TGTGCCACCAGCAGAGATCCCACCGGGACAGGGGGTTTCGAGCAGTACTTC. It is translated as CATSRDPTGTGGFEQYF. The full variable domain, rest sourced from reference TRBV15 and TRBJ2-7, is DAMVIQNPRYQVTQFGKPVTLSCSQTLNHNVMYWYQQKSSQAPKLLFHYYDKDFNNEADTPDNFQSRRPNTSFCFLDIRSPGLGDTAMYLCATSRDPTGTGGFEQYFGPGTRLTVT.

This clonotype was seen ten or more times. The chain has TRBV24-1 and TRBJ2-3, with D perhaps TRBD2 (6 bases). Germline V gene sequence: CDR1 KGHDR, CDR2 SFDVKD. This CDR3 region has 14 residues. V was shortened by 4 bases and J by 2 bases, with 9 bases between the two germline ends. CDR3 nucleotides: TGTGCCACCAGTGACGGGGACTTCACAGATACGCAGTATTTT. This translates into CATSDGDFTDTQYF.

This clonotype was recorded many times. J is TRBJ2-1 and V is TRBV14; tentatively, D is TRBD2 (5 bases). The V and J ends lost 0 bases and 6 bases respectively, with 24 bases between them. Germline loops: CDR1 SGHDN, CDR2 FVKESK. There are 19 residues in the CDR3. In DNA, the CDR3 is TGTGCCAGCAGCCAAGAGATCCGCCTAGGACCCTCCGCGGGCAATGAGCAGTTCTTC. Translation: CASSQEIRLGPSAGNEQFF.

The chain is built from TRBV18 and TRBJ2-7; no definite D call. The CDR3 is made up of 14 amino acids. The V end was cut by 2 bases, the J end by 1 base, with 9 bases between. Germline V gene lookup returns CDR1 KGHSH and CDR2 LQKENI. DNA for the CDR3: TGTGCCAGCTCACCATCTTTAGGGTCCTACGAGCAGTACTTC. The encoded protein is CASSPSLGSYEQYF.

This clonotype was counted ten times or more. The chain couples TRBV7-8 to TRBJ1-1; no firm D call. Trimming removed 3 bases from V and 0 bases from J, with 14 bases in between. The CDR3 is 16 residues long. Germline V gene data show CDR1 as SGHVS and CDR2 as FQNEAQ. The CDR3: CASSFPRDILNTEAFF. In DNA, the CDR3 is TGTGCCAGCAGCTTTCCTAGGGATATACTGAACACTGAAGCTTTCTTT.

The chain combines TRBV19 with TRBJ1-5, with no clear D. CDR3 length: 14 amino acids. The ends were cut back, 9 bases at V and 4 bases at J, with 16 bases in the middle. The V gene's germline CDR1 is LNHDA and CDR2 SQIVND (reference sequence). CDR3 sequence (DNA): TGTGCCAGCAAGGGTTTGGGCTTGAATCAGCCCCAGCATTTT. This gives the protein CASKGLGLNQPQHF.

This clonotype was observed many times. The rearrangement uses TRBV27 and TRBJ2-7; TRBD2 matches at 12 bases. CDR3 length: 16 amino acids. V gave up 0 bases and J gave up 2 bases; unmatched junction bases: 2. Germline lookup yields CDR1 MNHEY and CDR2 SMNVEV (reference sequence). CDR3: CASSLSWTSGTYEQYF. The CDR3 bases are TGTGCCAGCAGTTTATCTTGGACTAGCGGGACCTACGAGCAGTACTTC.

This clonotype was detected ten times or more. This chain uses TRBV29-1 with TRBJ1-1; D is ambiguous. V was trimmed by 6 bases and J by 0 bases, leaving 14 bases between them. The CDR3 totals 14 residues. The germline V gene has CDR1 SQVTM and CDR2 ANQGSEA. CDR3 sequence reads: CSVKRESMNTEAFF. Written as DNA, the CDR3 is TGCAGCGTCAAAAGGGAATCAATGAACACTGAAGCTTTCTTT.

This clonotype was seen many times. CDR3 in amino acids: CAGHGPSSYNEQFF. As DNA, the CDR3 is TGTGCCGGACACGGGCCGAGCTCCTACAATGAGCAGTTCTTC. The V call is TRBV30, the J call TRBJ2-1; tentatively, D is TRBD1 (5 bases). Per germline, CDR1 GTSNPN and CDR2 SVGIG (reference sequence). This CDR3 contains 14 residues. Trimming removed 8 bases at V and 0 bases at J, with 14 bases between.

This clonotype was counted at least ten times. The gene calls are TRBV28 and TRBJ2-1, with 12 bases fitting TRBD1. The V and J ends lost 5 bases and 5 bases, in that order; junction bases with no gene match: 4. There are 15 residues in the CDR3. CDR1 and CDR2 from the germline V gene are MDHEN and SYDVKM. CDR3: CASSLGQGAHNEQFF. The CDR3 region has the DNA TGTGCCAGCAGTCTGGGACAGGGGGCGCACAATGAGCAGTTCTTC.

The CDR3 loop is CATHGLAGGRYYEQYF. In nucleotides, the CDR3 is TGTGCCACCCATGGGCTAGCGGGAGGGCGATACTACGAGCAGTACTTC. The chain joins TRBV27 to TRBJ2-7; 12 bases are shared with TRBD2. Germline CDR1 and CDR2: MNHEY and SMNVEV (reference sequence). The CDR3 extends over 16 amino acids. The V segment lost 10 bases and the J segment 3 bases; nucleotides outside the gene matches: 13.

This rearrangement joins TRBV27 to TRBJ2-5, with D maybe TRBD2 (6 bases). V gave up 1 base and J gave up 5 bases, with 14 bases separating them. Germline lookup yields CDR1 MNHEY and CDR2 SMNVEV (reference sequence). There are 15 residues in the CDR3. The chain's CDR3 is CASSLLEGGRETQYF. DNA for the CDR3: TGTGCCAGCAGTTTATTGGAAGGAGGGCGGGAGACCCAGTACTTC.

The DNA for the CDR3 is TGTGCCAGCAGAAGGACGACCCGCTATGGCTACACCTTC. Amino acid sequence: CASRRTTRYGYTF. The chain employs TRBV12-3 or TRBV12-4 and TRBJ1-2; unclear D gene. This CDR3 has 13 residues. V lost 6 bases, J lost 4 bases, and 12 bases lay in between.

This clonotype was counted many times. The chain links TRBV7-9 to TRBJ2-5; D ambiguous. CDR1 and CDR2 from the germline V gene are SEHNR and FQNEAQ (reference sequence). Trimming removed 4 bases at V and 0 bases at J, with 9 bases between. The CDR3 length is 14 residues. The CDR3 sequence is CASSSDPDQETQYF. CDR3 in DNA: TGTGCCAGCAGCTCCGATCCGGACCAAGAGACCCAGTACTTC.

The CDR3 sequence is CASSLAASTEAFF. The DNA of the CDR3 is TGTGCCAGCAGCTTAGCCGCAAGCACTGAAGCTTTCTTT. J is TRBJ1-1 and V is TRBV11-2; D is uncertain. Germline CDR1 SGHAT, CDR2 FQNNGV. The CDR3 consists of 13 residues. With 1 base removed from V and 4 bases from J, the gap between germline ends came to 7 bases.